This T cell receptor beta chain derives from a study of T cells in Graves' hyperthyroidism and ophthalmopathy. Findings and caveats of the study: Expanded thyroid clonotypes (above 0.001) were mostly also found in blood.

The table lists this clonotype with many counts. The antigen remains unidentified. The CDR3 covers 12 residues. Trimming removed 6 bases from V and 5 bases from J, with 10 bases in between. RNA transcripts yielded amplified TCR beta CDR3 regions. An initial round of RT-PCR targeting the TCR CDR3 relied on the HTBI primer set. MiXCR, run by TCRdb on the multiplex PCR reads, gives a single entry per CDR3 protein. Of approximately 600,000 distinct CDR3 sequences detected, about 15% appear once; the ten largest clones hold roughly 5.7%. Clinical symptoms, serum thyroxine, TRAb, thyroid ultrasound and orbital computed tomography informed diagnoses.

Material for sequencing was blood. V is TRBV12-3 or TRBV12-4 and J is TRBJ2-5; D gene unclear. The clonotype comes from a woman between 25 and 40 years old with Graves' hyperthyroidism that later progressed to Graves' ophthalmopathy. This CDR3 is CASRTELETQYF. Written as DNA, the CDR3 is TGTGCCAGCAGAACAGAGTTGGAGACCCAGTACTTC.